One sample yielded the 22 T cell receptor beta chains listed below, sequenced in a study of human T cells and chemical hapten exposure. MiXCR was run by TCRdb on the RACE reads, yielding one entry per CDR3 protein. The data hold tens of thousands of distinct CDR3 sequences, with 10% observed a single time. This sample's time point: patch test 1, 2 weeks after DPC sensitization. The treatment: therapeutic diphenylcyclopropenone sensitization with weekly scalp DPC. Here the sequenced sample was whole blood, taken in connection with sensitization to the hapten diphenylcyclopropenone (DPC). The receptors were gathered from a middle-aged man with alopecia areata. Some clones in this sample may be carry-over from other donors' samples.

This chain uses TRBV2 with TRBJ1-5; tentative D call: TRBD1 (5 bases). The CDR3 is made up of 15 amino acids. Germline V lookup: CDR1 SNHLY, CDR2 FYNNEI. V shed 3 bases and J shed 7 bases, with 16 bases lying between them. CDR3 DNA: TGTGCCAGCAGTGACTGGGGGGTTTCAAGACAGCCCCAGCATTTT. It encodes CASSDWGVSRQPQHF.

This clonotype was counted many times. The chain links TRBV12-3 or TRBV12-4 to TRBJ1-6; D might be TRBD1 (5 bases). V was pared by 3 bases and J by 9 bases, with 12 bases between. The CDR3 sequence is 14 residues long. The CDR3 sequence is CASSLGQSGSPLHF. The CDR3 DNA sequence: TGTGCCAGCAGTTTGGGGCAGTCGGGTTCACCCCTCCACTTT.

This clonotype has only a few counts. The chain is built from TRBV6-2 or TRBV6-3 and TRBJ2-4, with no clear D. V lost 0 bases and J 7 bases, leaving 16 bases between the germline ends. Germline V gene lookup returns CDR1 MNHEY and CDR2 SVGEGT. The CDR3 is made up of 16 amino acids. In DNA, the CDR3 is TGTGCCAGCAGTTACTCGCCGATGTCATCTGGCAACATTCAGTACTTC. Its translation: CASSYSPMSSGNIQYF.

The sample holds a few counts of this clonotype. The rearrangement links TRBV20-1 to TRBJ2-2; TRBD2 matches 8 bases. Germline CDR1 DFQATT, CDR2 SNEGSKA (reference sequence). Germline trimming cut 3 bases from V and 7 bases from J; bases unmatched to any gene: 7. The CDR3 sequence is 14 residues long. The CDR3 bases are TGCAGTGCTAGTCTTAGCGGGATTGTCGGGGAGCTGTTTTTT. This sequence encodes CSASLSGIVGELFF.

The chain links TRBV20-1 to TRBJ2-5; possible D gene TRBD2, 6 bases. The CDR3 extends over 16 amino acids. Looked up from germline, CDR1 is DFQATT and CDR2 is SNEGSKA (reference sequence). Trimming took off 0 bases at V and 5 bases at J, with 19 bases between the two ends. The DNA of the CDR3 is TGCAGTGCTAGAGATCCGGCTAGGGAGGCGAGGGAGACCCAGTACTTC. The encoded protein is CSARDPAREARETQYF.

This clonotype turned up a few times. V and J are TRBV2 and TRBJ2-3; TRBD1 agrees at 7 bases. The CDR3 spans 15 residues. The ends lost 7 bases at V and 0 bases at J; junction bases unmatched: 7. CDR1 is SNHLY, CDR2 FYNNEI, per germline. The DNA of the CDR3 is TGTGCCAGCACCCGACAGGGAGTTAGCACAGATACGCAGTATTTT. This codes for CASTRQGVSTDTQYF.

The chain is built from TRBV7-2 and TRBJ2-1, with 8 bases fitting TRBD2. Unmatched junction bases numbered 5, after V lost 5 bases and J lost 8 bases. Germline CDR1 and CDR2: SGHTA and FQGNSA. The CDR3 consists of 13 residues. The CDR3 nucleotides are TGTGCCAGCAGCCTACAGCGGGAGTATGAGCAGTTCTTC. The encoded protein is CASSLQREYEQFF. Complete variable domain (other parts from reference TRBV7-2 and TRBJ2-1): GAGVSQSPSNKVTEKGKDVELRCDPISGHTALYWYRQSLGQGLEFLIYFQGNSAPDKSGLPSDRFSAERTGGSVSTLTIQRTQQEDSAVYLCASSLQREYEQFFGPGTRLTVL.

The sample holds a few counts of this clonotype. This may stem from a read error, because a much larger clone lies one nucleotide away. The genes are TRBV20-1 and TRBJ1-6; D possibly corresponds to TRBD1 (6 bases). This CDR3 has 15 amino acids. Germline values: CDR1 DFQATT, CDR2 SNEGSKA (reference sequence). CDR3: CSARGTAHPNSPLNF. The CDR3 DNA reads as TGCAGTGCTAGAGGGACAGCCCACCCAAATTCACCCCTCAACTTT.

V is TRBV28 and J is TRBJ2-3, with 9 bases matching TRBD2. The CDR3 sequence is 13 residues long. Germline values: CDR1 MDHEN, CDR2 SYDVKM. V was pared by 5 bases and J by 6 bases, with 3 bases of the junction left unmatched. CDR3 in amino acids: CASSSGRWDTQYF. In DNA, the CDR3 is TGTGCCAGCAGTAGCGGGAGGTGGGATACGCAGTATTTT. The full variable domain, its missing parts supplied by reference TRBV28 and TRBJ2-3, is DVKVTQSSRYLVKRTGEKVFLECVQDMDHENMFWYRQDPGLGLRLIYFSYDVKMKEKGDIPEGYSVSREKKERFSLILESASTNQTSMYLCASSSGRWDTQYFGPGTRLTVL.

V gene TRBV7-2 combines with J gene TRBJ2-5; D gene ambiguous. Germline V gene lookup returns CDR1 SGHTA and CDR2 FQGNSA. Trimming removed 4 bases at V and 4 bases at J, with 10 bases between. CDR3 length equals 13 residues. CDR3 sequence: CASSSRQVETQYF. CDR3 nucleotide sequence: TGTGCCAGCAGCTCCAGACAAGTAGAGACCCAGTACTTC.

In its sample, this clonotype was seen many times. The genes are TRBV11-2 and TRBJ2-3; TRBD2 is a possible D gene (6 bases). V lost 5 bases and J 2 bases, leaving 17 bases between the germline ends. The germline CDR1 and CDR2 sequences are SGHAT and FQNNGV. CDR3 size: 16 residues. The CDR3 sequence: CASSTQGLISTDTQYF. CDR3 sequence (DNA): TGTGCCAGCAGCACCCAAGGACTAATCTCCACAGATACGCAGTATTTT.

This clonotype was seen repeatedly, ten times or more. The chain links TRBV29-1 to TRBJ1-2, with TRBD1 matching 8 bases. The ends lost 6 bases at V and 7 bases at J; junction bases unmatched: 10. This CDR3 has 13 residues. Germline lookup yields CDR1 SQVTM and CDR2 ANQGSEA. CDR3 in DNA: TGCAGCGTAGGAACAGGGGGGAGCGTTGGCTACACCTTC. It encodes CSVGTGGSVGYTF. The full variable domain, its missing parts supplied by reference TRBV29-1 and TRBJ1-2, is SAVISQKPSRDICQRGTSLTIQCQVDSQVTMMFWYRQQPGQSLTLIATANQGSEATYESGFVIDKFPISRPNLTFSTLTVSNMSPEDSSIYLCSVGTGGSVGYTFGSGTRLTVV.

This clonotype was recorded many times. V and J are TRBV29-1 and TRBJ2-2, with 11 bases that match TRBD2. V shed 7 bases, J shed 3 bases, and the junction held 4 bases outside the gene matches. There are 14 residues in the CDR3. Germline CDR1 SQVTM, CDR2 ANQGSEA. This chain's CDR3 is CSGTSGSDTGELFF. Here the CDR3 DNA reads TGCAGCGGAACTAGCGGGAGCGACACCGGGGAGCTGTTTTTT.

This clonotype was recorded a few times. The chain links TRBV7-9 to TRBJ2-2, with TRBD2 matching over 11 bases. Germline V CDR1 and CDR2: SEHNR, FQNEAQ (reference sequence). CDR3 size: 17 residues. Trimming took 8 bases from V and 3 from J; bases not matched to a gene: 11. DNA for the CDR3: TGTGCCAGCCGAGCTAGCGGGGGGCCGTGGGACACCGGGGAGCTGTTTTTT. Translating it yields CASRASGGPWDTGELFF.

The gene calls are TRBV6-5 and TRBJ1-1; no clear D. Trimming pared 0 bases from V and 0 bases from J, leaving 11 bases between. This CDR3 region has 16 residues. Looked up from germline, CDR1 is MNHEY and CDR2 is SVGAGI. The CDR3 DNA follows: TGTGCCAGCAGTTACTCCACGGAGACTTTGAACACTGAAGCTTTCTTT. Translation gives CASSYSTETLNTEAFF.

This clonotype has at least ten counts. This chain joins TRBV6-5 and TRBJ1-2, with D possibly being TRBD1 (5 bases). CDR1 and CDR2 (germline): MNHEY, SVGAGI. This CDR3 has 16 amino acids. Deletions cut 0 bases from V and 0 bases from J, with 11 bases between. The CDR3 protein is CASSYSPRATNYGYTF. In DNA, the CDR3 is TGTGCCAGCAGTTACTCGCCCAGGGCCACTAACTATGGCTACACCTTC.

There are a few counts of this clonotype. At one of its ends the junction is not consistent with the germline gene, which may arise from a read error. The DNA for the CDR3 is TGTGCCAGCAGTATAGCAGGGGCGGCGGTGGGCACTGAAGCTTTCTTT. Protein: CASSIAGAAVGTEAFF. The chain is built from TRBV12-3 or TRBV12-4 and TRBJ1-1; weak D call: TRBD1 (6 bases). This CDR3 is 16 amino acids long.

This clonotype occurred a few times. V is TRBV21-1 and J is TRBJ2-7. TRBV21-1 is described as a pseudogene. CDR3 length: 16 residues. The CDR3 region is CASSKARQVIRYEQYF. The CDR3 region has the DNA TGTGCCAGCAGCAAAGCTCGACAAGTCATACGATACGAGCAGTACTTC.

In its sample, this clonotype was seen a few times. The chain's CDR3 is CASSQDRGYNSPLHF. The CDR3 bases are TGCGCCAGCAGCCAAGACAGGGGCTATAATTCACCCCTCCACTTT. V gene TRBV4-3 combines with J gene TRBJ1-6, with TRBD1 as a possible D gene (6 bases). Trimming shortened V by 0 bases and J by 3 bases, and 6 bases separated the two germline ends. Germline CDR1 LGHNA, CDR2 YSLEER. This CDR3 region has 15 residues.

CDR3 nucleotide sequence: TGCAGCGTTGGATCGACTAGCGGGAGAAATGAGCAGTTCTTC. It yields the protein CSVGSTSGRNEQFF. The rearrangement uses TRBV29-1 and TRBJ2-1; 12 bases match TRBD2. The CDR3 runs 14 residues. Germline V lookup: CDR1 SQVTM, CDR2 ANQGSEA. V shed 4 bases and J 7 bases; nucleotides not matched to a gene: 5.

The gene calls are TRBV19 and TRBJ2-7; 8 nucleotides match TRBD1. The junction had 5 bases not matched to a gene; V was cut back by 5 bases and J by 2 bases. The CDR3 contains 14 residues. Germline lookup yields CDR1 LNHDA and CDR2 SQIVND (reference sequence). Here the CDR3 reads CASSATGDAYEQYV. CDR3 DNA: TGTGCCAGTAGTGCGACAGGGGACGCCTACGAGCAGTACGTC.

This clonotype has just a few counts. The genes are TRBV7-9 and TRBJ2-5, with D possibly being TRBD2 (5 bases). The germline V gene has CDR1 SEHNR and CDR2 FQNEAQ (reference sequence). This CDR3 is built from 15 residues. V lost 2 bases, J lost 2 bases, and 12 bases lay in between. The CDR3 protein is CASSLLLRVQETQYF. The DNA of the CDR3 is TGTGCCAGCAGCTTACTTCTGCGGGTACAAGAGACCCAGTACTTC.